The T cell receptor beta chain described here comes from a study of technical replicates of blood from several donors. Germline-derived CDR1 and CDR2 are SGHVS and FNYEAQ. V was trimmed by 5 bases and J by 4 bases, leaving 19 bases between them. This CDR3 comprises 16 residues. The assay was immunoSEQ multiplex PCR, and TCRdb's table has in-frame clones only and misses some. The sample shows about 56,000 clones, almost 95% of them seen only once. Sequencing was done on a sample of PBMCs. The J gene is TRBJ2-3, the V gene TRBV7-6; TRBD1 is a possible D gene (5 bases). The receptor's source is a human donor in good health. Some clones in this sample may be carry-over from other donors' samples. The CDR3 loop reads CASSLSQVGSADTQYF. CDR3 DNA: TGTGCCAGCAGCCTGTCACAGGTGGGGTCGGCAGATACGCAGTATTTT. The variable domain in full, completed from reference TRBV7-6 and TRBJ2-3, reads GAGVSQSPRYKVTKRGQDVALRCDPISGHVSLYWYRQALGQGPEFLTYFNYEAQQDKSGLPNDRFSAERPEGSISTLTIQRTEQRDSAMYRCASSLSQVGSADTQYFGPGTRLTVL.